Presented here are 8 T cell receptor beta chains from one specimen sequenced in a study of CD8+ T cells in alopecia areata. Sequencing templates came from extracted RNA that was reverse transcribed into cDNA. TCRdb keeps only in-frame clones here, not all; method: immunoSEQ multiplex PCR. The sample includes about 130,000 clones, over 50% of them seen just once. The sample consisted of CD4+ T cells sorted from blood, taken at week 0. The receptors here all came from a human donor with alopecia areata.

This rearrangement joins TRBV29-1 to TRBJ2-5, with a possible D match to TRBD1 (6 bases). Trimming cost V 3 bases and J 4 bases, with 15 bases left between them. The CDR3 contains 14 residues. The germline gives CDR1 SQVTM, CDR2 ANQGSEA. CDR3 bases: TGCAGCGTTGATCTGGGGGCAAGGGTAGAGACCCAGTACTTC. This sequence encodes CSVDLGARVETQYF.

Concerning this clone: A junction end diverges from the germline sequence, so it may reflect a read error. The genes are TRBV25-1 and TRBJ2-7; D might be TRBD1 (6 bases). Germline CDR1 reads MGHDK; CDR2 reads SYGVNS. The CDR3 totals 14 residues. DNA for the CDR3: TGTGCCAGCAGAGAATCAGGGGAAAGCTACGAGCAGTACTTC. Translation gives CASRESGESYEQYF.

This clone was counted a few times. The chain is built from TRBV19 and TRBJ2-7; the match to TRBD1 covers 8 bases. CDR1 LNHDA and CDR2 SQIVND come from the germline V gene (reference sequence). The CDR3 consists of 13 residues. V trimming: 6 bases; J trimming: 3 bases; junction bases outside the gene matches: 4. CDR3: CASRFGTGYEQYF. CDR3 bases: TGTGCCAGTAGGTTCGGGACAGGCTACGAGCAGTACTTC.

The chain uses TRBV7-3 and TRBJ1-2; 9 nucleotides align to TRBD1. This CDR3 is built from 13 residues. J gave up 9 bases and V 0 bases, and 2 bases lay outside the gene matches. Germline loops: CDR1 SGHTA, CDR2 FQGTGA. CDR3 region: CASSLTGTGSYTF. In DNA, the CDR3 is TGTGCCAGCAGCTTAACCGGGACAGGGAGCTACACCTTC. The whole variable domain, filled in from reference TRBV7-3 and TRBJ1-2, reads GAGVSQTPSNKVTEKGKYVELRCDPISGHTALYWYRQSLGQGPEFLIYFQGTGAADDSGLPNDRFFAVRPEGSVSTLKIQRTERGDSAVYLCASSLTGTGSYTFGSGTRLTVV.

V gene TRBV5-1 combines with J gene TRBJ2-6; TRBD1 aligns across 7 bases. This CDR3 is 16 amino acids long. The germline V gene has CDR1 SGHRS and CDR2 YFSETQ. V shed 2 bases and J 0 bases; nucleotides not matched to a gene: 2. The CDR3 DNA is TGCGCCAGCAGCTTCGGACAGGTCTCTGGGGCCAACGTCCTGACTTTC. As protein: CASSFGQVSGANVLTF.

The V gene is TRBV5-1, the J gene TRBJ2-5, with a possible D match to TRBD2 (5 bases). The CDR3 runs to 16 residues. Germline lookup yields CDR1 SGHRS and CDR2 YFSETQ. Between the trimmed V and J ends, which lost 0 bases and 2 bases, there was a span of 14 bases. CDR3 in DNA: TGCGCCAGCAGCTTGGACGTGGGGAGAATTCAAGAGACCCAGTACTTC. This encodes CASSLDVGRIQETQYF.

Only a few counts were recorded for this clone. The chain carries TRBV10-3 and TRBJ2-7; 7 positions agree with TRBD2. The trim removed 0 bases at V and 1 base at J, leaving 0 bases unmatched. There are 14 residues in the CDR3. Looked up from germline, CDR1 is ENHRY and CDR2 is SYGVKD. The CDR3 DNA follows: TGTGCCATCAGTGAGTCGCGGGAGTCCTACGAGCAGTACTTC. It codes for CAISESRESYEQYF.

The chain is built from TRBV7-9 and TRBJ2-1, with 10 bases lining up with TRBD2. The CDR3 sequence is 18 residues long. V was clipped by 1 base and J by 7 bases; unmatched bases: 13. The germline V gene encodes CDR1 SEHNR and CDR2 FQNEAQ (reference sequence). The CDR3 is CASSLGTSGRASGNEQFF. The DNA of the CDR3 is TGTGCCAGCAGCTTAGGGACGAGCGGGAGGGCCTCGGGGAATGAGCAGTTCTTC.